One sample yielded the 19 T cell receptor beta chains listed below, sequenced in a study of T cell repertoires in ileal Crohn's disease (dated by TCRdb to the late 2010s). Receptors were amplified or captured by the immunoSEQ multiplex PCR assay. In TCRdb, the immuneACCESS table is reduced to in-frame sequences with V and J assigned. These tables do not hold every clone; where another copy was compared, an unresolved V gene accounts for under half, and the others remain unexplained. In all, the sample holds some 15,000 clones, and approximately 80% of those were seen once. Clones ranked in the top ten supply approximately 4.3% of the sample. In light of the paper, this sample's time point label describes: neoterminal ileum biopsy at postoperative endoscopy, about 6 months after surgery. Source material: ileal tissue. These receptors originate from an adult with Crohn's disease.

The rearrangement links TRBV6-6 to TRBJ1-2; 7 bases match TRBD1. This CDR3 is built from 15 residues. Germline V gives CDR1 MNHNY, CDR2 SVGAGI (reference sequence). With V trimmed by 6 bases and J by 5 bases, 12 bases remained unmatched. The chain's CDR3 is CASSSGTARRYGYTF. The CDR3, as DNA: TGTGCCAGCAGCAGCGGGACAGCGAGGAGATATGGCTACACCTTC.

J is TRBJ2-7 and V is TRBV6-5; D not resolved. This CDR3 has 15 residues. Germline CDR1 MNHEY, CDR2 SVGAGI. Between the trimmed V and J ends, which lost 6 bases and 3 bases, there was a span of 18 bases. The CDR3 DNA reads TGTGCCAGCAGCTCCCACTCCAATTGGCGCTACGAGCAGTACTTC. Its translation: CASSSHSNWRYEQYF.

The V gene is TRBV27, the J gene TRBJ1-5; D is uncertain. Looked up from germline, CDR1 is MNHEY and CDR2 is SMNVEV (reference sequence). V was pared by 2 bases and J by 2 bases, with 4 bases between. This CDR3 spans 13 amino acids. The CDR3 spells CASSLQGNQPQHF. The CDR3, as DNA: TGTGCCAGCAGTTTACAGGGCAATCAGCCCCAGCATTTT.

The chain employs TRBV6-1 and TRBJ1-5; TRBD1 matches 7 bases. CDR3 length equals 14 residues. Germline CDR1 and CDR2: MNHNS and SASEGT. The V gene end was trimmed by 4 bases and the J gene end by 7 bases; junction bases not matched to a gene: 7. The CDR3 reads CASSGRQGGQPQHF. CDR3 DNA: TGTGCCAGCAGTGGACGACAGGGTGGACAGCCCCAGCATTTT.

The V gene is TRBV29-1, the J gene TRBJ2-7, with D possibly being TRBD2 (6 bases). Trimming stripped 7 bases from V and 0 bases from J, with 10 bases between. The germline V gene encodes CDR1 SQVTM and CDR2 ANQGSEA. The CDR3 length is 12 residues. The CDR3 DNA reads TGCAGCGCGAGCGGGCTCTCCTACGAGCAGTACTTC. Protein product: CSASGLSYEQYF.

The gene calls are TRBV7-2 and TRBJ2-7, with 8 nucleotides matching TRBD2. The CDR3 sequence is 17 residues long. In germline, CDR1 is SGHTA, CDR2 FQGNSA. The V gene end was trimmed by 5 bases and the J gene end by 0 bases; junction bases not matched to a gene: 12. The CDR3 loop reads CASSPRGISGNSYEQYF. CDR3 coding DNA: TGTGCCAGCAGCCCCCGAGGTATTAGCGGGAACTCCTACGAGCAGTACTTC.

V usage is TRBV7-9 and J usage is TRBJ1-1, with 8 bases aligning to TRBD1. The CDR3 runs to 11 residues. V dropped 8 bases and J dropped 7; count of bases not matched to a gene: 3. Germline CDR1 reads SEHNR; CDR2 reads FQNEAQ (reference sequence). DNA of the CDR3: TGTGCCAGCGGACAGGGAATTGAAGCTTTCTTT. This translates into CASGQGIEAFF.

CDR3 sequence reads: CASSRWTQQGMAQKLFF. The CDR3 coding sequence is TGCGCCAGCAGCCGCTGGACCCAACAGGGTATGGCCCAAAAACTGTTTTTT. This sequence joins TRBV5-1 and TRBJ1-4, with D perhaps TRBD1 (6 bases). This CDR3 spans 17 amino acids. The V end was cut by 4 bases, the J end by 9 bases, with 25 bases between. Germline CDR1 is SGHRS and CDR2 is YFSETQ.

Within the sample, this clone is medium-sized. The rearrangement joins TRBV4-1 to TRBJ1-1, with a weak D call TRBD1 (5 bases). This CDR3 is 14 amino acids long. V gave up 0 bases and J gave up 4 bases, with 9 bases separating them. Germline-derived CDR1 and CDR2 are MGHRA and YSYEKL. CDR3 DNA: TGCGCCAGCAGCCAAGAGCGTGGGGGCACTGAAGCTTTCTTT. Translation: CASSQERGGTEAFF.

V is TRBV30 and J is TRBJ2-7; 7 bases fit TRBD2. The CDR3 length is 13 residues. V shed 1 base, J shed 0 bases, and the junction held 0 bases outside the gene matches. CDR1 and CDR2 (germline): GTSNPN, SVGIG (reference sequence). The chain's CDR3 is CAWSGLASYEQYF. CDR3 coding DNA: TGTGCCTGGAGTGGACTAGCCTCCTACGAGCAGTACTTC.

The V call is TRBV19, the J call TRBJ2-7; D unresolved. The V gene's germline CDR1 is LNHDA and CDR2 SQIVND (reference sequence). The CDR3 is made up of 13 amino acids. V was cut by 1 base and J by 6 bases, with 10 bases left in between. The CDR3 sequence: CASSIVREPEQYF. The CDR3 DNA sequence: TGTGCCAGTAGTATAGTTAGGGAACCCGAGCAGTACTTC.

The CDR3: CASRTATNEKLFF. CDR3 coding DNA: TGTGCCAGCAGGACAGCAACTAATGAAAAACTGTTTTTT. This rearrangement joins TRBV28 to TRBJ1-4; tentative D call: TRBD1 (5 bases). CDR3 length: 13 residues. The V end lost 6 bases, the J end lost 0 bases, and 5 bases lay between the germline ends. CDR1 is MDHEN and CDR2 is SYDVKM in the germline V gene. Full variable domain (missing parts from reference TRBV28 and TRBJ1-4): DVKVTQSSRYLVKRTGEKVFLECVQDMDHENMFWYRQDPGLGLRLIYFSYDVKMKEKGDIPEGYSVSREKKERFSLILESASTNQTSMYLCASRTATNEKLFFGSGTQLSVL.

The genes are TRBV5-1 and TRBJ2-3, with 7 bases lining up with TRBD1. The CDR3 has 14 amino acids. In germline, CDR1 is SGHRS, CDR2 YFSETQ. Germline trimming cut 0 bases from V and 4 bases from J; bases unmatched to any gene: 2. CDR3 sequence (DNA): TGCGCCAGCAGCTTGGATACAGGGGCAGATACGCAGTATTTT. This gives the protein CASSLDTGADTQYF.

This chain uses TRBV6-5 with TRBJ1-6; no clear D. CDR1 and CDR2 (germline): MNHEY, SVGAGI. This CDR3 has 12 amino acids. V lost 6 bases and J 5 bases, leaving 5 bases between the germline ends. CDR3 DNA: TGTGCCAGCAGGGAAAATAATTCACCCCTCCACTTT. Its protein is CASRENNSPLHF.

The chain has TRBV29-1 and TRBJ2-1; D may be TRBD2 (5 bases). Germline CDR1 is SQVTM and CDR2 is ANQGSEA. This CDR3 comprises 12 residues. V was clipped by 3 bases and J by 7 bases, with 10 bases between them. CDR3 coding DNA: TGCAGCGTTGACGGGTCGGGGAATGAGCAGTTCTTC. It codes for CSVDGSGNEQFF.

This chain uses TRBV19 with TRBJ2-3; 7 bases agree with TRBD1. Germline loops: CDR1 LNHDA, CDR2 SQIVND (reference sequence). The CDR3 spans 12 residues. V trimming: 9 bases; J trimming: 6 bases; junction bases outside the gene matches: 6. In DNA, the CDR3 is TGTGCCAGCACTACAGGGGATGATACGCAGTATTTT. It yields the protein CASTTGDDTQYF.

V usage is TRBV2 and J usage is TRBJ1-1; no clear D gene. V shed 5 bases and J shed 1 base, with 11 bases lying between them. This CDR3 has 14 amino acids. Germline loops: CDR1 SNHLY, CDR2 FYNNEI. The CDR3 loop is CASSSTTENTEAFF. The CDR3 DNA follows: TGTGCCAGCAGTAGCACCACAGAGAACACTGAAGCTTTCTTT.

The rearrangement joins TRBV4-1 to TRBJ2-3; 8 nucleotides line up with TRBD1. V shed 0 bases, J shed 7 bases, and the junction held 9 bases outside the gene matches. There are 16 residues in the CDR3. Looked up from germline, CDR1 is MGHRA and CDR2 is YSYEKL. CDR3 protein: CASSQDSYRGRNTQYF. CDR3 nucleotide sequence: TGCGCCAGCAGCCAAGATTCTTACAGGGGGAGGAATACGCAGTATTTT.

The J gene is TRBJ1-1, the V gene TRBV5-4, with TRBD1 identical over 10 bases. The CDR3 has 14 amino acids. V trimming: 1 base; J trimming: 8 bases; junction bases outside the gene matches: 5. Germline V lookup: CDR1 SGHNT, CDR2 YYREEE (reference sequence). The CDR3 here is CASSLSGQGKEAFF. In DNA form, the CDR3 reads TGTGCCAGCAGCTTGTCGGGACAGGGGAAAGAAGCTTTCTTT.